The clone carrying this TCR beta chain is medium-sized. Its antigen is still unknown. A library made for alpha chains picked up this beta chain off target, so its size means little. The data derive from a study of spatial heterogeneity in lung cancer. Looked up from germline, CDR1 is MNHEY and CDR2 is SVGEGT. Trimming took 6 bases from V and 4 from J, leaving 27 bases between them. This CDR3 region has 18 residues. Study conclusions and caveats: Coverage was estimated at roughly 7% of tumor T cells for alpha chains and approximately 14% for beta chains. Mutation tallies in tumors tracked expanded intratumoral alpha and beta TCR counts.

Time point specified: sample taken at primary tumor resection. TCRdb fed the 5' RACE reads into MiXCR, producing one record per CDR3 protein. The table lists around 7,800 distinct CDR3 sequences, approximately 9% of them singletons. Material: lung tumor tissue, obtained at surgery. The TCR comes from a male donor with early-stage non-small cell lung cancer. The chain is built from TRBV6-2 or TRBV6-3 and TRBJ1-1; D may be TRBD1 (6 bases). CDR3 region: CASRSHRMYGGQGTEAFF. The CDR3 nucleotides read TGTGCCAGCAGGTCCCACCGGATGTACGGGGGGCAGGGCACTGAAGCTTTCTTT.